This entry lists 10 T cell receptor beta chains sequenced from one sample in a study of T-cell reconstitution after alpha-beta-depleted transplantation in children. Unique molecular identifiers were incorporated when the TCRbeta library was constructed. TCRdb passed the PCR reads through MiXCR, listing each CDR3 protein once. The sample holds 250,000 to 400,000 distinct CDR3 sequences; approximately 23% are singletons and the top ten take about a tenth. The sequences come from PBMCs, mostly from graft donor cells, collected 180 days after TCRalphabeta/CD19-depleted stem cell transplant. Receptors were obtained from a male patient aged 5 to 17 who had a stem cell transplant for acute lymphoblastic leukemia, so the T cells may come from the graft donor.

The chain has TRBV24-1 and TRBJ1-5; no firm D call. CDR1 is KGHDR and CDR2 is SFDVKD in the germline V gene. The germline V and J ends were trimmed by 4 bases and 3 bases, with 12 bases remaining between them. The CDR3 sequence is 15 residues long. CDR3 bases: TGTGCCACCAGTGACCCGCCGGACCCCAATCAGCCCCAGCATTTT. This encodes CATSDPPDPNQPQHF.

CDR3 bases: TGTGCCAGCAGCCGTGGCGGTTTGGAATTCTATGAGCAGTTCTTC. Encoded protein: CASSRGGLEFYEQFF. The chain joins TRBV4-2 to TRBJ2-1; no firm D call. Between the trimmed V and J ends, which lost 4 bases and 8 bases, there was a span of 18 bases. Germline V gene lookup returns CDR1 LGHNA and CDR2 YNFKEQ. The CDR3 sequence is 15 residues long.

In this sample, this clonotype turned up a few times. The rearrangement joins TRBV29-1 to TRBJ2-7, with 7 bases matching TRBD1. The CDR3 consists of 14 residues. Trimming took 7 bases from V and 0 from J; bases not matched to a gene: 9. Germline assignment: CDR1 SQVTM and CDR2 ANQGSEA. The CDR3 reads CSAKKGAFSYEQYF. The DNA for the CDR3 is TGCAGCGCTAAAAAGGGGGCTTTCTCCTACGAGCAGTACTTC.

J is TRBJ2-7 and V is TRBV4-1; D is perhaps TRBD1 or TRBD2 (5 bases each). This CDR3 has 15 residues. Germline CDR1 MGHRA, CDR2 YSYEKL. With 1 base removed from V and 8 bases from J, the gap between germline ends came to 18 bases. CDR3 amino acids: CASSQVGRADPKQYF. The CDR3 DNA reads as TGCGCCAGCAGCCAAGTGGGACGGGCGGACCCCAAGCAGTACTTC.

This clonotype has at least ten counts. The gene calls are TRBV7-8 and TRBJ2-7; possibly TRBD1 or TRBD2 for D (5 bases each). This CDR3 region has 15 residues. Trimming took off 3 bases at V and 6 bases at J, with 18 bases between the two ends. Germline lookup yields CDR1 SGHVS and CDR2 FQNEAQ. CDR3 region: CASSFRRGVVREQYF. CDR3 bases: TGTGCCAGCAGCTTTAGGCGAGGGGTGGTCCGCGAGCAGTACTTC.

This clonotype was detected only a few times. The chain uses TRBV5-1 and TRBJ1-5, with a possible D match to TRBD1 (5 bases). Per germline, CDR1 SGHRS and CDR2 YFSETQ. The CDR3 sequence is 14 residues long. V dropped 1 base and J dropped 7 bases, with 12 bases sitting between them. CDR3 DNA: TGCGCCAGCAGCTTGAATTGGGGGAACCAGCCCCAGCATTTT. This translates into CASSLNWGNQPQHF. Filled out from reference TRBV5-1 and TRBJ1-5, the complete variable domain reads KAGVTQTPRYLIKTRGQQVTLSCSPISGHRSVSWYQQTPGQGLQFLFEYFSETQRNKGNFPGRFSGRQFSNSRSEMNVSTLELGDSALYLCASSLNWGNQPQHFGDGTRLSIL.

This clonotype was recorded a few times. The V call is TRBV20-1, the J call TRBJ2-1, with 8 bases aligning to TRBD2. This CDR3 region has 15 residues. Trimming cost V 5 bases and J 0 bases; bases outside gene matches: 6. Per germline, CDR1 DFQATT and CDR2 SNEGSKA (reference sequence). The CDR3 sequence is CSAPRREASYNEQFF. The CDR3 DNA sequence: TGCAGTGCTCCTCGGCGGGAGGCCTCCTACAATGAGCAGTTCTTC.

The rearrangement links TRBV11-2 to TRBJ1-1; tentative D call: TRBD1 (6 bases). This CDR3 has 14 amino acids. CDR1 SGHAT and CDR2 FQNNGV come from the germline V gene. Deletions cut 3 bases from V and 5 bases from J, with 13 bases between. This CDR3 reads CASSFRVGGTEAFF. CDR3 DNA: TGTGCCAGCAGCTTCAGGGTAGGGGGAACTGAAGCTTTCTTT.

The chain links TRBV5-6 to TRBJ1-4; D possibly corresponds to TRBD1 (5 bases). Looked up from germline, CDR1 is SGHDT and CDR2 is YYEEEE. The CDR3 sequence is 14 residues long. V shed 4 bases and J shed 4 bases, with 11 bases lying between them. The CDR3 spells CASSADTHNEKLFF. Here the CDR3 DNA reads TGTGCCAGCAGCGCGGACACCCATAATGAAAAACTGTTTTTT.

CDR3 DNA: TGTGCCAGCTCACCACTGAGGGATACTGTCCAGAGCTACACCTTC. This translates into CASSPLRDTVQSYTF. The chain links TRBV18 to TRBJ1-2; D ambiguous. Looked up from germline, CDR1 is KGHSH and CDR2 is LQKENI. The CDR3 contains 15 residues. V was clipped by 1 base and J by 9 bases, with 18 bases between them.